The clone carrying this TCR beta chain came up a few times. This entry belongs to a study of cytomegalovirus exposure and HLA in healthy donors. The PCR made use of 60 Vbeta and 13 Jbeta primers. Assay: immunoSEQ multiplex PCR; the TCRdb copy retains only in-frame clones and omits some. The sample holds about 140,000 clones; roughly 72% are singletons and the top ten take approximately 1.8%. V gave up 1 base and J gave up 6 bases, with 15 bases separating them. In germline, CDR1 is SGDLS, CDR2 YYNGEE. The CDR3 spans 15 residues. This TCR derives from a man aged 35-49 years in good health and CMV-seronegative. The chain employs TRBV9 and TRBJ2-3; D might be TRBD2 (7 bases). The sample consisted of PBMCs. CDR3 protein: CASSVTGGGLDTQYF. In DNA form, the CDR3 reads TGTGCCAGCAGCGTAACTGGGGGGGGCCTCGATACGCAGTATTTT.